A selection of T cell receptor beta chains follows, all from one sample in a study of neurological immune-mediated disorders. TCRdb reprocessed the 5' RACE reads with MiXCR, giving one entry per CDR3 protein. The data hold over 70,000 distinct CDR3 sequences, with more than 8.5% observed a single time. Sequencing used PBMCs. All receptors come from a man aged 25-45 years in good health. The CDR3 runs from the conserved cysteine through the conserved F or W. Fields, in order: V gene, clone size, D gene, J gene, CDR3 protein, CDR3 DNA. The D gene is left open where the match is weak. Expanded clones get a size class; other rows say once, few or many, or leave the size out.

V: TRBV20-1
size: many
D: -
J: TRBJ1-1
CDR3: CSAPTRNTEAFF
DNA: TGCAGTGCTCCTACTAGGAACACTGAAGCTTTCTTT

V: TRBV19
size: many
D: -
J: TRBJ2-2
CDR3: CASTAWYGRNTGELFF
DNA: TGTGCCAGTACTGCGTGGTATGGGAGGAACACCGGGGAGCTGTTTTTT

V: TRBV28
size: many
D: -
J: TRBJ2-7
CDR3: CASRKSGTPEAYEQYF
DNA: TGTGCCAGCAGAAAGAGCGGGACACCGGAGGCCTACGAGCAGTACTTC

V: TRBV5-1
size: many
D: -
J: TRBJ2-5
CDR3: CASSPNLGGGTQYF
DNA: TGCGCCAGCAGTCCCAACTTGGGTGGTGGGACCCAGTACTTC

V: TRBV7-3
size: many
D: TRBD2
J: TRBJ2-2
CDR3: CASSSPGLGVTGELFF
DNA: TGTGCCAGCAGCAGTCCGGGACTAGGAGTAACCGGGGAGCTGTTTTTT

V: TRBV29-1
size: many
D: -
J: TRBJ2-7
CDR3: CSIEGQGGEQYF
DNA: TGCAGCATTGAGGGCCAGGGGGGCGAGCAGTACTTC

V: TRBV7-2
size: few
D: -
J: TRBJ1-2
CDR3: CASSLSRDEPNYGYTF
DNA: TGTGCCAGCAGCTTATCAAGGGATGAACCTAACTATGGCTACACCTTC

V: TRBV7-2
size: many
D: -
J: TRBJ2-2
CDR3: CASSPRGTSGELFF
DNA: TGTGCCAGCAGCCCTAGGGGGACCTCGGGGGAGCTGTTTTTT

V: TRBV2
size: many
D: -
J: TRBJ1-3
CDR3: CASSRGPSSGNTIYF
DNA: TGTGCCAGCAGTCGGGGCCCCAGCTCTGGAAACACCATATATTTT

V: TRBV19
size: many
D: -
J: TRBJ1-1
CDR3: CASSRVRDTEAFF
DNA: TGTGCCAGTAGTAGAGTGAGGGACACTGAAGCTTTCTTT

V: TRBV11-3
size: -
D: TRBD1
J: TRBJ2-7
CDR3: CASSRGDRASSYEQYF
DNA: TGTGCCAGCAGCCGTGGGGACAGGGCGAGCTCCTACGAGCAGTACTTC

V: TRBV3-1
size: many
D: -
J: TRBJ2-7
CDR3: CASSTSKNGGSAF
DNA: TGTGCCAGCAGCACATCGAAAAATGGGGGGTCCGCCTTC

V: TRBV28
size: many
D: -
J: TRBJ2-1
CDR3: CASSTRDINEQFF
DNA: TGTGCCAGCAGTACCCGGGACATCAATGAGCAGTTCTTC

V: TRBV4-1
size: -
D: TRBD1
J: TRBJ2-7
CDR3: CASSQATGQGAGEQYF
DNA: TGCGCCAGCAGCCAAGCTACCGGACAGGGGGCTGGGGAGCAGTACTTC

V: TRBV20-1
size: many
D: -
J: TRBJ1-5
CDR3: CSARDLVGRKAAYYSNQPQHF
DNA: TGCAGTGCTAGAGATCTTGTAGGAAGGAAGGCGGCTTACTATAGCAATCAGCCCCAGCATTTT

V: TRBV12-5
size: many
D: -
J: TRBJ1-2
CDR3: CASGPDRNGYTF
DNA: TGTGCTAGTGGTCCTGACAGGAATGGCTACACCTTC

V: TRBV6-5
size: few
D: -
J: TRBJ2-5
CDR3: CASSYSQETQYF
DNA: TGTGCCAGCAGTTACTCCCAAGAGACCCAGTACTTC

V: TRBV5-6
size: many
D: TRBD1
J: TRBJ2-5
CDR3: CASSPPRTGDPLPRTQYF
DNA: TGTGCCAGCAGCCCGCCAAGGACAGGGGACCCACTTCCGAGGACCCAGTACTTC

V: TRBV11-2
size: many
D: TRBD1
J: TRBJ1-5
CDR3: CASTQDRGGQPQHF
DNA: TGTGCCAGCACCCAGGACAGGGGAGGTCAGCCCCAGCATTTT

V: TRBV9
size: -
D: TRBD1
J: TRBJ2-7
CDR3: CASSLGTVSSYDQYF
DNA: TGTGCCAGCAGCCTGGGGACAGTCAGCTCCTACGACCAGTACTTC

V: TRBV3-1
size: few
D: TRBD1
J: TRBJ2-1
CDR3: CASSYRQGFTYNEQFF
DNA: TGTGCCAGCAGTTACAGACAGGGGTTTACCTACAATGAGCAGTTCTTC

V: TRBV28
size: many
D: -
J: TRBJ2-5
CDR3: CASRLGAQFMAQYF
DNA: TGTGCCAGCAGGCTGGGGGCGCAATTTATGGCCCAGTACTTC

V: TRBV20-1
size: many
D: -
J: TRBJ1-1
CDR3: CRGSKQASEAFF
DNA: TGCAGGGGGTCGAAACAGGCTTCCGAAGCTTTCTTT

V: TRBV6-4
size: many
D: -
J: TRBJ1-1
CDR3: CASSDMAEGAAFF
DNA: TGTGCCAGCAGTGACATGGCCGAAGGAGCAGCTTTCTTT

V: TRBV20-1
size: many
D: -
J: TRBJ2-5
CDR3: CSARKRDYFQETQYF
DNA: TGCAGTGCTAGAAAACGTGACTACTTCCAAGAGACCCAGTACTTC

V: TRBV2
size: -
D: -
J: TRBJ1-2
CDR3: CASNRESNYGYTF
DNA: TGTGCCAGCAACAGGGAGTCTAACTATGGCTACACCTTC

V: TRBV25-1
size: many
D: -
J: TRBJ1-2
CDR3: CASSETGITLYGYTF
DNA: TGTGCCAGCAGTGAAACAGGGATTACCCTCTATGGCTACACCTTC

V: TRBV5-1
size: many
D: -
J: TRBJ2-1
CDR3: CASSRGADTYNEQFF
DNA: TGCGCCAGCAGCCGGGGGGCGGACACCTACAATGAGCAGTTCTTC

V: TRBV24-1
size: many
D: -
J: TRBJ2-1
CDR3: CATSDSYNEQFF
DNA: TGTGCCACCAGTGACTCGTACAATGAGCAGTTCTTC

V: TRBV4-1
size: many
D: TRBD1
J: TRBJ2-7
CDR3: CASSQDIRQGADEQYF
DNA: TGCGCCAGCAGCCAAGATATCCGACAGGGTGCGGACGAGCAGTACTTC

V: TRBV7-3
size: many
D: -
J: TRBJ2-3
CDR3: CASSPSGASTDTQYF
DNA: TGTGCCAGCAGCCCCAGCGGAGCTAGCACAGATACGCAGTATTTT

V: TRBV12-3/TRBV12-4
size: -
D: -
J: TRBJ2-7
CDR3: CASSLADTRGEQYF
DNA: TGTGCCAGCAGTTTGGCGGATACGAGAGGCGAGCAGTACTTC

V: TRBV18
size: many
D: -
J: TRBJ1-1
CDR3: CASSLGGEAFF
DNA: TGTGCCAGCTCACTAGGGGGAGAAGCTTTCTTT

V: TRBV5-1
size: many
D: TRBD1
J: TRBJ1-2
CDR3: CASSLDRGTYGYTF
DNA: TGCGCCAGCAGCTTGGACAGGGGAACCTATGGCTACACCTTC

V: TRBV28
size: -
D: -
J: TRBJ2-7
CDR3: CASSFAGAQYF
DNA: TGTGCCAGCAGTTTCGCAGGGGCGCAGTACTTC

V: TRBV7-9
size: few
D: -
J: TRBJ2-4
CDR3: CASSPSGVSGSIQYF
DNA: TGTGCCAGCAGCCCCAGTGGGGTTTCGGGGTCCATTCAGTACTTC

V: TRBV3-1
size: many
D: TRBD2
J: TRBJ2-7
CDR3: CASSQDEAGGPGWVEQYF
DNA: TGTGCCAGCAGCCAAGATGAAGCGGGAGGGCCGGGATGGGTCGAGCAGTACTTC

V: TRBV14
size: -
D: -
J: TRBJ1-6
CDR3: CASSQDRGTGTGPLHF
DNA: TGTGCCAGCAGCCAAGATCGGGGGACCGGGACGGGCCCCCTCCACTTT

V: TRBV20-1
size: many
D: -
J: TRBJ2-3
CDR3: CSARSFASSTDTQYF
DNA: TGCAGTGCTAGAAGTTTCGCCTCTAGCACAGATACGCAGTATTTT

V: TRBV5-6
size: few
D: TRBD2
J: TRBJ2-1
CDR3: CASSFGLDGNEQFF
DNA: TGTGCCAGCAGCTTCGGACTAGATGGCAATGAGCAGTTCTTC

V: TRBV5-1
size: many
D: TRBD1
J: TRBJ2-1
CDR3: CASSFLTPGQINEQFF
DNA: TGCGCCAGCAGCTTTCTTACCCCGGGACAGATCAATGAGCAGTTCTTC

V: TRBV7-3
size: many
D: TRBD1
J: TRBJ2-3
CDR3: CASSYGQGLDTQYF
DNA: TGTGCCAGCAGCTATGGACAGGGTTTGGATACGCAGTATTTT

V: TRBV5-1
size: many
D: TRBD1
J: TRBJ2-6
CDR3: CASSLAGGVAGANVLTF
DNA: TGCGCCAGCAGCTTGGCAGGGGGCGTAGCTGGGGCCAACGTCCTGACTTTC

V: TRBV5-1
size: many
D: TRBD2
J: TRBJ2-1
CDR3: CASSLVWGGSGRHNEQFF
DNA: TGCGCCAGCAGCTTGGTCTGGGGGGGTAGCGGGAGACACAATGAGCAGTTCTTC